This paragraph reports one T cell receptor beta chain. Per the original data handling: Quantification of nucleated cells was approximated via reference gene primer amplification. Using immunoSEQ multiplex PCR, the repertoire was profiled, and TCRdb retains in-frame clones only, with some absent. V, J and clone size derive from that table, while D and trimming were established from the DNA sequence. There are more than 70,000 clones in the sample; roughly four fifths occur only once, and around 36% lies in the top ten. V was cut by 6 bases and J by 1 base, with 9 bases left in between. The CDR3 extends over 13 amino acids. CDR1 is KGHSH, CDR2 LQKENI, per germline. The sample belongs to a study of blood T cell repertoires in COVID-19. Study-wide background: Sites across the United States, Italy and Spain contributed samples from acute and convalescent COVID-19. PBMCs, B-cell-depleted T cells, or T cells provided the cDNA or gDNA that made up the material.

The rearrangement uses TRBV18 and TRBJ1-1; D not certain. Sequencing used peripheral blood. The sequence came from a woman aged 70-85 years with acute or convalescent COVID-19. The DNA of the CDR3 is TGTGCCAGCTCTGATACCGGGAACACTGAAGCTTTCTTT. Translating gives CASSDTGNTEAFF.